The present TCR beta chain was sequenced within a study of blood T cell repertoires in COVID-19. Study information: Nucleic acid was either cDNA or gDNA, and it came from T cells, B-cell-depleted T cells, or PBMCs.

Original analysis: Nucleated cell number was recorded as an estimate derived from reference gene primer amplification. Measured with immunoSEQ multiplex PCR; TCRdb has only the in-frame clones, and not every one. V, J and clone size were drawn from that table, and D and trimming were deduced from the DNA. Of 95,000 to 110,000 clones in the sample, roughly 82% are singletons; the top ten hold 4% to 5.5%. Germline V gene data show CDR1 as WNHNN and CDR2 as SYGVQD (reference sequence). V dropped 6 bases and J dropped 0; count of bases not matched to a gene: 10. This CDR3 comprises 17 residues. The receptor's source is a man aged 60 to 69 with acute or convalescent COVID-19. This rearrangement joins TRBV10-1 to TRBJ2-2, with TRBD1 identical over 7 bases. Sequenced sample: peripheral blood. The CDR3 sequence is CASSGWDRATNTGELFF. As DNA, the CDR3 is TGCGCCAGCAGCGGGTGGGACAGAGCGACGAACACCGGGGAGCTGTTTTTT.